What follows are 25 T cell receptor beta chains derived from one specimen sequenced in a study of cytomegalovirus exposure and HLA in healthy donors. The PCR had 60 Vbeta and 13 Jbeta primers. The protocol was immunoSEQ multiplex PCR, while the TCRdb copy is restricted to in-frame clones and leaves out a portion. Here the sample table reports 40,000 to 65,000 clones. Sequencing was performed on PBMCs. All receptors come from a man aged 40-50 years in good health and CMV-seropositive.

This rearrangement joins TRBV30 to TRBJ2-7; D remains unclear. Trimming stripped 2 bases from V and 2 bases from J, with 7 bases between. The CDR3 covers 12 residues. CDR1 is GTSNPN, CDR2 SVGIG, per germline (reference sequence). The CDR3 is CAWSSSTYEQYF. The CDR3 coding sequence is TGTGCCTGGAGTAGCTCCACCTACGAGCAGTACTTC.

This rearrangement joins TRBV30 to TRBJ1-4, with D perhaps matching TRBD1 (5 bases). Deletions cut 6 bases from V and 8 bases from J, with 16 bases between. Germline V gene sequence: CDR1 GTSNPN, CDR2 SVGIG (reference sequence). The CDR3 sequence is 13 residues long. This CDR3 is CACSGGGREKLFF. CDR3 coding DNA: TGTGCCTGTTCGGGCGGGGGTAGGGAAAAACTGTTTTTT.

The chain uses TRBV7-7 and TRBJ2-1; TRBD2 matches at 12 bases. Trimming took 5 bases from V and 9 from J; bases not matched to a gene: 11. This CDR3 has 16 residues. The germline V gene has CDR1 SSHAT and CDR2 FNYEAQ (reference sequence). DNA for the CDR3: TGTGCCAGCAGCCCTCAACCGGGACTAGCGGGCGGTGAGCAGTTCTTC. It translates to CASSPQPGLAGGEQFF.

This chain uses TRBV29-1 with TRBJ2-3; 8 bases line up with TRBD1. The CDR3 runs 15 residues. The germline V gene has CDR1 SQVTM and CDR2 ANQGSEA. V trimming: 1 base; J trimming: 7 bases; junction bases outside the gene matches: 10. DNA for the CDR3: TGCAGCGTTGAAGGAGGGGCAGGGGGCACGAATACGCAGTATTTT. It translates to CSVEGGAGGTNTQYF.

V and J are TRBV6-1 and TRBJ2-3; D gene unclear. Germline loops: CDR1 MNHNS, CDR2 SASEGT. Trimming cost V 6 bases and J 6 bases, with 19 bases left between them. This CDR3 contains 15 residues. This chain's CDR3 is CASSRMGTGGDTQYF. Written as DNA, the CDR3 is TGTGCCAGCAGCCGCATGGGCACCGGTGGGGATACGCAGTATTTT.

V gene TRBV18 combines with J gene TRBJ2-6, with a weak D call TRBD2 (5 bases). The germline gives CDR1 KGHSH, CDR2 LQKENI. Between the trimmed V and J ends, which lost 3 bases and 0 bases, there was a span of 15 bases. CDR3 length: 18 residues. The CDR3 protein is CASSPQRTGNSGANVLTF. The DNA for the CDR3 is TGTGCCAGCTCACCCCAAAGGACGGGAAACTCTGGGGCCAACGTCCTGACTTTC.

V usage is TRBV19 and J usage is TRBJ2-2, with 10 bases fitting TRBD1. From germline, CDR1 is LNHDA and CDR2 SQIVND (reference sequence). This CDR3 is built from 14 residues. After removal of 10 bases from V and 4 bases from J, the junction contained 6 bases not matched to a gene. The CDR3 DNA reads TGTGCCACCAAGGGGACAGGGGTCACCGGGGAGCTGTTTTTT. It yields the protein CATKGTGVTGELFF.

The chain uses TRBV9 and TRBJ2-1; tentative D call: TRBD1 (6 bases). The germline V and J ends were trimmed by 0 bases and 4 bases, with 11 bases remaining between them. From germline, CDR1 is SGDLS and CDR2 YYNGEE. There are 15 residues in the CDR3. The CDR3 loop reads CASSVEPTGYNEQFF. The CDR3 bases are TGTGCCAGCAGCGTAGAGCCGACAGGTTACAATGAGCAGTTCTTC.

The rearrangement links TRBV19 to TRBJ2-3, with TRBD2 as a possible D gene (5 bases). The CDR3 is 14 residues long. Germline V gives CDR1 LNHDA, CDR2 SQIVND (reference sequence). Deletions cut 5 bases from V and 0 bases from J, with 9 bases between. CDR3 residues: CASSPRTSTDTQYF. The CDR3 DNA reads as TGTGCCAGTAGTCCCCGGACTAGCACAGATACGCAGTATTTT.

The chain uses TRBV10-3 and TRBJ2-5, with D tentatively TRBD2 (5 bases). Germline V CDR1 and CDR2: ENHRY, SYGVKD. CDR3 length: 15 amino acids. V was trimmed by 6 bases and J by 5 bases, leaving 19 bases between them. CDR3: CAISPSKGVRETQYF. CDR3 nucleotides: TGTGCCATCAGCCCCTCGAAGGGAGTTCGGGAGACCCAGTACTTC.

The rearrangement joins TRBV10-3 to TRBJ2-7; no definite D call. The CDR3 sequence is 13 residues long. The V and J ends lost 0 bases and 4 bases respectively, with 7 bases between them. The germline V gene has CDR1 ENHRY and CDR2 SYGVKD. The CDR3 protein is CAISESELYEQYF. The DNA of the CDR3 is TGTGCCATCAGTGAGTCGGAACTATACGAGCAGTACTTC.

The chain combines TRBV28 with TRBJ2-7; a possible D gene is TRBD1 (5 bases). The V end lost 1 base, the J end lost 3 bases, and 13 bases lay between the germline ends. In germline, CDR1 is MDHEN, CDR2 SYDVKM. CDR3 length: 15 residues. The CDR3 sequence is CASSLLGQAFYEQYF. CDR3 DNA: TGTGCCAGCAGTTTATTGGGGCAGGCATTCTACGAGCAGTACTTC.

The J gene is TRBJ1-3, the V gene TRBV10-3; D gene unclear. V lost 4 bases, J lost 2 bases, and 9 bases lay in between. The CDR3 runs to 14 residues. Germline CDR1 ENHRY, CDR2 SYGVKD. The CDR3: CAISGGTAGNTIYF. As DNA, the CDR3 is TGTGCCATCAGTGGTGGAACAGCTGGAAACACCATATATTTT.

The rearrangement uses TRBV6-5 and TRBJ1-6; 9 bases align to TRBD1. There are 16 residues in the CDR3. The J segment lost 7 bases and the V segment lost 3 bases, leaving 7 bases of the junction unmatched. Germline CDR1 and CDR2: MNHEY and SVGAGI. For the CDR3, the DNA is TGTGCCAGCAGTTATTCCCCACAGGGGGCGAATTCACCCCTCCACTTT. It is translated as CASSYSPQGANSPLHF.

The V gene is TRBV15, the J gene TRBJ1-5, with a tentative D call TRBD1 (5 bases). Trimming pared 1 base from V and 7 bases from J, leaving 14 bases between. Germline V CDR1 and CDR2: LNHNV, YYDKDF (reference sequence). This CDR3 comprises 15 residues. As DNA, the CDR3 is TGTGCCACCAGCAGAGCTTCCGGGGGAACCCAGCCCCAGCATTTT. It specifies CATSRASGGTQPQHF.

The chain links TRBV6-5 to TRBJ1-4, with 7 bases that match TRBD1. This CDR3 contains 16 residues. V shed 4 bases and J 8 bases; nucleotides not matched to a gene: 13. Looked up from germline, CDR1 is MNHEY and CDR2 is SVGAGI. The CDR3: CASSLTTGALREKLFF. CDR3 bases: TGTGCCAGCAGTTTAACCACAGGGGCCCTACGGGAAAAACTGTTTTTT.

The CDR3 sequence is CASSFIAGGTDTQYF. CDR3 DNA: TGTGCCAGCAGTTTCATAGCGGGAGGAACAGATACGCAGTATTTT. The chain links TRBV28 to TRBJ2-3; 10 bases are shared with TRBD2. There are 15 residues in the CDR3. Germline-derived CDR1 and CDR2 are MDHEN and SYDVKM. V lost 3 bases to trimming and J lost 3 bases; unmatched junction nucleotides: 3. The full variable domain, rest sourced from reference TRBV28 and TRBJ2-3, is DVKVTQSSRYLVKRTGEKVFLECVQDMDHENMFWYRQDPGLGLRLIYFSYDVKMKEKGDIPEGYSVSREKKERFSLILESASTNQTSMYLCASSFIAGGTDTQYFGPGTRLTVL.

V and J are TRBV30 and TRBJ2-3; no firm D call. The V end lost 1 base, the J end lost 1 base, and 6 bases lay between the germline ends. This CDR3 has 13 residues. CDR1 is GTSNPN, CDR2 SVGIG, per germline (reference sequence). The CDR3 coding sequence is TGTGCCTGGAGTGGACTCCGCACAGATACGCAGTATTTT. Encoded protein: CAWSGLRTDTQYF.

J is TRBJ2-6 and V is TRBV9; TRBD1 is a possible D gene (5 bases). The CDR3 spans 15 residues. Trimming took 2 bases from V and 3 from J, leaving 9 bases between them. CDR1 is SGDLS, CDR2 YYNGEE, per germline. CDR3 in DNA: TGTGCCAGCAGCGTGCAGGGAAATGGGGCCAACGTCCTGACTTTC. Its translation is CASSVQGNGANVLTF.

The J gene is TRBJ2-5, the V gene TRBV5-1; D might be TRBD1 (6 bases). Looked up from germline, CDR1 is SGHRS and CDR2 is YFSETQ. The CDR3 length is 15 residues. V lost 4 bases, J lost 1 base, and 14 bases lay in between. Here the CDR3 reads CASSPQQGPQETQYF. DNA for the CDR3: TGCGCCAGCAGCCCCCAACAGGGCCCCCAAGAGACCCAGTACTTC.

This rearrangement joins TRBV7-8 to TRBJ1-5, with D possibly matching TRBD1 (5 bases). The CDR3 extends over 14 amino acids. Germline V CDR1 and CDR2: SGHVS, FQNEAQ. Trimming pared 3 bases from V and 2 bases from J, leaving 8 bases between. CDR3 region: CASSLGLGNQPQHF. The DNA for the CDR3 is TGTGCCAGCAGCTTGGGACTGGGCAATCAGCCCCAGCATTTT.

The J gene is TRBJ2-5, the V gene TRBV5-1; D perhaps matches TRBD1 (6 bases). The CDR3 has 13 amino acids. Trimming cost V 3 bases and J 5 bases, with 11 bases left between them. CDR1 SGHRS and CDR2 YFSETQ come from the germline V gene. The CDR3 nucleotides are TGCGCCAGCAGCTCAACAGGGTTCGAGACCCAGTACTTC. Its translation: CASSSTGFETQYF.

The V gene is TRBV28, the J gene TRBJ2-7; D is uncertain. The CDR3 is 13 amino acids. The germline V gene encodes CDR1 MDHEN and CDR2 SYDVKM. Trimming shortened V by 6 bases and J by 0 bases, and 9 bases separated the two germline ends. The CDR3 region has the DNA TGTGCCAGCAGGAGGCAGAGCTCCTACGAGCAGTACTTC. The encoded protein is CASRRQSSYEQYF.

This clone is classed as medium-sized by frequency. The same CDR3 arises from other DNA sequences in this sample as well. The gene calls are TRBV9 and TRBJ2-1; 12 bases are a match to TRBD2. The CDR3 loop spans 15 amino acids. The ends lost 0 bases at V and 8 bases at J; junction bases unmatched: 3. Germline V gives CDR1 SGDLS, CDR2 YYNGEE. CDR3 sequence (DNA): TGTGCCAGCAGCGTAGGACTAGCGGGGGACTATGAGCAGTTCTTC. Protein: CASSVGLAGDYEQFF.

The rearrangement links TRBV5-6 to TRBJ2-2; TRBD2 matches 8 bases. There are 18 residues in the CDR3. The germline V gene encodes CDR1 SGHDT and CDR2 YYEEEE. With 2 bases clipped from V and 2 bases from J, the junction kept 11 bases outside the gene matches. The CDR3 bases are TGTGCCAGCAGCTTCTTGAATCCGGGACTAGGTAACACCGGGGAGCTGTTTTTT. This encodes CASSFLNPGLGNTGELFF. The full variable domain, with the rest looked up from reference TRBV5-6 and TRBJ2-2, is DAGVTQSPTHLIKTRGQQVTLRCSPKSGHDTVSWYQQALGQGPQFIFQYYEEEERQRGNFPDRFSGHQFPNYSSELNVNALLLGDSALYLCASSFLNPGLGNTGELFFGEGSRLTVL.